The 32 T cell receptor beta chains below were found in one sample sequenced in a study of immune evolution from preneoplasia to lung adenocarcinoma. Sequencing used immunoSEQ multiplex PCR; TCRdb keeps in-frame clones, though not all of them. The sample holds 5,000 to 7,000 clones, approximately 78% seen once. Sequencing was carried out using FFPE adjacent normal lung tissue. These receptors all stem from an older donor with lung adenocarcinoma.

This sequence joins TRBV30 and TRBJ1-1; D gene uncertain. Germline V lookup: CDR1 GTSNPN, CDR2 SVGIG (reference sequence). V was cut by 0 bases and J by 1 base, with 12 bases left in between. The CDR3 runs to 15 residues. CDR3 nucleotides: TGTGCCTGGAGTGTATCGGCACCCAGGAACACTGAAGCTTTCTTT. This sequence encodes CAWSVSAPRNTEAFF.

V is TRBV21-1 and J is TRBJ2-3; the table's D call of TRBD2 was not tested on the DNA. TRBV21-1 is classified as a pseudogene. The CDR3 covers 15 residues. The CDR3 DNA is TGTGCCATTCCTGGGGCTAGCGGACCCACAGATACGCAGTATTTT. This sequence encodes CAIPGASGPTDTQYF.

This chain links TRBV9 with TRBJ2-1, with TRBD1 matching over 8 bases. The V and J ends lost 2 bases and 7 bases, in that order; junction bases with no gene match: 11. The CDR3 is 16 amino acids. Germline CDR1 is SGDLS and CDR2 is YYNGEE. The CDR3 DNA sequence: TGTGCCAGCAGCGTTAGCCCAACAGGGGGAACGAATGAGCAGTTCTTC. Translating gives CASSVSPTGGTNEQFF. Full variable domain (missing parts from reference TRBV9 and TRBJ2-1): DSGVTQTPKHLITATGQRVTLRCSPRSGDLSVYWYQQSLDQGLQFLIQYYNGEERAKGNILERFSAQQFPDLHSELNLSSLELGDSALYFCASSVSPTGGTNEQFFGPGTRLTVL.

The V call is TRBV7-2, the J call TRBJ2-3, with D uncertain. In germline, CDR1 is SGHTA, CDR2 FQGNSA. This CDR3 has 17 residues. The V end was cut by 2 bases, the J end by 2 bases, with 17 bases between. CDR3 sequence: CASSLSVAHAATDTQYF. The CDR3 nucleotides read TGTGCCAGCAGCTTAAGCGTAGCACACGCGGCCACAGATACGCAGTATTTT. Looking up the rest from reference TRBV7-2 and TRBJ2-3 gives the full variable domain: GAGVSQSPSNKVTEKGKDVELRCDPISGHTALYWYRQSLGQGLEFLIYFQGNSAPDKSGLPSDRFSAERTGGSVSTLTIQRTQQEDSAVYLCASSLSVAHAATDTQYFGPGTRLTVL.

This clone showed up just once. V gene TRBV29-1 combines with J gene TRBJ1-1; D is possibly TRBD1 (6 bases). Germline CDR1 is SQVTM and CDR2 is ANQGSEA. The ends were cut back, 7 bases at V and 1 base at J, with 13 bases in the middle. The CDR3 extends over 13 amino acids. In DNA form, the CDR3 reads TGCAGCGCCCGACAGGCTCAGAACACTGAAGCTTTCTTT. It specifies CSARQAQNTEAFF.

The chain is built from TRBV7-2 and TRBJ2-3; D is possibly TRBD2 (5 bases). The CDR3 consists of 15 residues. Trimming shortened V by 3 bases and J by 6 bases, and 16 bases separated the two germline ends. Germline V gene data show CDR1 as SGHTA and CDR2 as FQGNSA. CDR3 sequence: CASSLGRGLGDTQYF. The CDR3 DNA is TGTGCCAGCAGCTTGGGGAGAGGGTTAGGCGATACGCAGTATTTT.

Here the CDR3 reads CASRPGQGGTGELFF. CDR3 nucleotide sequence: TGTGCCAGCAGGCCTGGACAGGGCGGGACCGGGGAGCTGTTTTTT. The V gene is TRBV6-4, the J gene TRBJ2-2, with 8 bases fitting TRBD1. Germline V CDR1 and CDR2: MRHNA, SNTAGT. The CDR3 consists of 15 residues. Trimming at V came to 6 bases and at J to 5 bases, leaving 8 bases not matched to a gene.

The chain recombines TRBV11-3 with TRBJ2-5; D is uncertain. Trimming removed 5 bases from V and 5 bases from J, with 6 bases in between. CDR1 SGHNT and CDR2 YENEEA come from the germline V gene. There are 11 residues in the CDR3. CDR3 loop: CASSVYETQYF. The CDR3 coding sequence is TGTGCCAGCAGCGTGTACGAGACCCAGTACTTC.

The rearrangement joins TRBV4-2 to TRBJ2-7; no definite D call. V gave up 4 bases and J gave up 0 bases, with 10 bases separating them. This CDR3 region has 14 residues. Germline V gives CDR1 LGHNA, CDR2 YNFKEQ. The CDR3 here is CASSPDSTSYEQYF. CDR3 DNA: TGTGCCAGCAGCCCTGACTCGACCTCCTACGAGCAGTACTTC.

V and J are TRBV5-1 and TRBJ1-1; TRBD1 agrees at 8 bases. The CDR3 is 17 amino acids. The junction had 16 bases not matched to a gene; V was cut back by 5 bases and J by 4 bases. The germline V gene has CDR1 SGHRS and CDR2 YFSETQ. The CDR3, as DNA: TGCGCCAGCAGATCACCCACAACAGGGGGATCCTCCACTGAAGCTTTCTTT. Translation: CASRSPTTGGSSTEAFF.

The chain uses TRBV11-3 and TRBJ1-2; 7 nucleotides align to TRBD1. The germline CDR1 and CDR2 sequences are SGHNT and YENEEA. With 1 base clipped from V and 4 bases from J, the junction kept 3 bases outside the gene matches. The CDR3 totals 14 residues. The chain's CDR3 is CASSLGQGSYGYTF. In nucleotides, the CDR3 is TGTGCCAGCAGCTTAGGACAGGGCAGCTATGGCTACACCTTC.

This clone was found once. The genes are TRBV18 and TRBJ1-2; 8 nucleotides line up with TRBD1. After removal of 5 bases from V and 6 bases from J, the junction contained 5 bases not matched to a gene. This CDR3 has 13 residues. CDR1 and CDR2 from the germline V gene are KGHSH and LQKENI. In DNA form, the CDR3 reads TGTGCCAGCTCATCCGGACAGGGAAATGGCTACACCTTC. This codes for CASSSGQGNGYTF.

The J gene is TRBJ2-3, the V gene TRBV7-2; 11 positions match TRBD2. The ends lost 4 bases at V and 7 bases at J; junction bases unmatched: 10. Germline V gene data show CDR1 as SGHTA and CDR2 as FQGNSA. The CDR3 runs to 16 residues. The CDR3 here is CASSSPTSGAIYTQYF. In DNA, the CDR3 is TGTGCCAGCAGCTCCCCGACTAGCGGGGCTATTTATACGCAGTATTTT.

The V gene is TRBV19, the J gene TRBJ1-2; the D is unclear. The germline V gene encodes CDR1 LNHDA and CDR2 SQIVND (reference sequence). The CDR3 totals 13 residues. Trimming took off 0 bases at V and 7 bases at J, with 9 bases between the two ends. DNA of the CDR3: TGTGCCAGTAGTATAGATACTATGGGTGGCTACACCTTC. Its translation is CASSIDTMGGYTF.

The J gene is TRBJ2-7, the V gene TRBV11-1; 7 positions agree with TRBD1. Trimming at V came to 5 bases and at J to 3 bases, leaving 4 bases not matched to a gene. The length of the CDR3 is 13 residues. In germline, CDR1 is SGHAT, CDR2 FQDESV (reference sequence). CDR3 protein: CASSHTGVYEQYF. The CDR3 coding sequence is TGTGCCAGCAGCCATACAGGGGTCTACGAGCAGTACTTC.

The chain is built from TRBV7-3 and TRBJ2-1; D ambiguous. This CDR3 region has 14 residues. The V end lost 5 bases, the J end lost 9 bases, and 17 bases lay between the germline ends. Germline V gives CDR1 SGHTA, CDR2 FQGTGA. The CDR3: CASSPVMTSSEQFF. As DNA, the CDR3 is TGTGCCAGCAGCCCCGTCATGACGTCAAGTGAGCAGTTCTTC.

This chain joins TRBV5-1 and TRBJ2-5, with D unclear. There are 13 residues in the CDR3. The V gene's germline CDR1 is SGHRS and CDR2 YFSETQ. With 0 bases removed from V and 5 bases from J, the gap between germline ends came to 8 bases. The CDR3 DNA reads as TGCGCCAGCAGCTTGGGGGTTGGGGAGACCCAGTACTTC. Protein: CASSLGVGETQYF. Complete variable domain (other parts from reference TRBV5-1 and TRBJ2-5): KAGVTQTPRYLIKTRGQQVTLSCSPISGHRSVSWYQQTPGQGLQFLFEYFSETQRNKGNFPGRFSGRQFSNSRSEMNVSTLELGDSALYLCASSLGVGETQYFGPGTRLLVL.

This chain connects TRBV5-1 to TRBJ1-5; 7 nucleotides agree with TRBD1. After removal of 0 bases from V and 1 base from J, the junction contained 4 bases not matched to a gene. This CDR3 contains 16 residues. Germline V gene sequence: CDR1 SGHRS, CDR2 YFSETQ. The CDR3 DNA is TGCGCCAGCAGCTTGGAGGCAGGGGGGAGCAATCAGCCCCAGCATTTT. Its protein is CASSLEAGGSNQPQHF.

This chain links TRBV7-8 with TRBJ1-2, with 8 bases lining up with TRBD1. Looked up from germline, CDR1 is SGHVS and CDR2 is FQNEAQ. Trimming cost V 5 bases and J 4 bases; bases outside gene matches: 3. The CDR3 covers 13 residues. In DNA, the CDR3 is TGTGCCAGCAGCAGGGACAGGTCCTATGGCTACACCTTC. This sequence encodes CASSRDRSYGYTF.

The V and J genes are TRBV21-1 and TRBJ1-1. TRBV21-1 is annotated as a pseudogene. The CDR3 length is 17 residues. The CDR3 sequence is CASSPPGIFEGDTEAFF. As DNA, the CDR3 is TGTGCCAGCAGCCCCCCAGGGATATTCGAGGGTGACACTGAAGCTTTCTTT.

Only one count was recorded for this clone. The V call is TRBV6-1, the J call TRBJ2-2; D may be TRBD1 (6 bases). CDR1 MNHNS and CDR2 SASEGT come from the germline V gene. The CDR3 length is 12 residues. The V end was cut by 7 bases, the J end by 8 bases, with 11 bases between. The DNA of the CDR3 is TGTGCCAGCACCCTCAGGGGAGGGGAGCTGTTTTTT. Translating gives CASTLRGGELFF.

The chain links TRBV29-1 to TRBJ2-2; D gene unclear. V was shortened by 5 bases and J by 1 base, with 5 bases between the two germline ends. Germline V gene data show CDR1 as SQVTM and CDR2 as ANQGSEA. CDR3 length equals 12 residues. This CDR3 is CSVRWNTGELFF. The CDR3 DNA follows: TGCAGCGTTCGATGGAACACCGGGGAGCTGTTTTTT.

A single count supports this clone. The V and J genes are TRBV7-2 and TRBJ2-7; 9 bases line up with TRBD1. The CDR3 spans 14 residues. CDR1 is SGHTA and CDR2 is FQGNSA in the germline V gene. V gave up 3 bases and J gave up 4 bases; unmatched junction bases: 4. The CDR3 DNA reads TGTGCCAGCAGCTTCGGACAGGGGACTTACGAGCAGTACTTC. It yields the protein CASSFGQGTYEQYF.

The CDR3 loop reads CASSQSRQSYNEQFF. The CDR3 bases are TGCGCCAGCAGCCAATCCCGTCAGTCCTACAATGAGCAGTTCTTC. The V and J genes are TRBV4-1 and TRBJ2-1; D is unclear. CDR1 is MGHRA and CDR2 is YSYEKL in the germline V gene. The CDR3 length is 15 residues. V gave up 2 bases and J gave up 1 base, with 9 bases separating them.

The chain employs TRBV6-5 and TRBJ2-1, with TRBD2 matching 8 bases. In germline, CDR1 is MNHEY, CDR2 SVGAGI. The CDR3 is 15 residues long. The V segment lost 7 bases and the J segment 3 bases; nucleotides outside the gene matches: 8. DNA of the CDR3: TGTGCCAGCAACCGGGAGGGAGGCTTCTACAATGAGCAGTTCTTC. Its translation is CASNREGGFYNEQFF.

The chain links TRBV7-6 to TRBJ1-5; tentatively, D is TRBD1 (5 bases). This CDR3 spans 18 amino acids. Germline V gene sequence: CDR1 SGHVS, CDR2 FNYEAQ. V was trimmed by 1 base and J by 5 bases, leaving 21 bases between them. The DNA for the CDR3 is TGTGCCAGCAGCTTAGGAGGGCGGGGAACAGGCTTCCATCAGCCCCAGCATTTT. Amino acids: CASSLGGRGTGFHQPQHF.

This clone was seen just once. This CDR3 is CASSTLGGNQPQHF. In DNA, the CDR3 is TGTGCCAGCAGCACGCTTGGGGGCAATCAGCCCCAGCATTTT. The V gene is TRBV25-1, the J gene TRBJ1-5; D remains ambiguous. Trimming took off 6 bases at V and 2 bases at J, with 11 bases between the two ends. Looked up from germline, CDR1 is MGHDK and CDR2 is SYGVNS. The CDR3 totals 14 residues.

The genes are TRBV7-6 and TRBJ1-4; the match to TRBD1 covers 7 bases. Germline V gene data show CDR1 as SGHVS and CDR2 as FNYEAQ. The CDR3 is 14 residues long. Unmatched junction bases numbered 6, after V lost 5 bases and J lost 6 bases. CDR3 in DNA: TGTGCCAGCAGCATAGACAGGGTAGATGAAAAACTGTTTTTT. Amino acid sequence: CASSIDRVDEKLFF.

The chain's CDR3 is CAISVGVDGYTF. CDR3 coding DNA: TGTGCCATCAGTGTAGGGGTGGATGGCTACACCTTC. The chain links TRBV10-3 to TRBJ1-2; D possibly corresponds to TRBD1 (5 bases). Trimming removed 4 bases at V and 6 bases at J, with 9 bases between. There are 12 residues in the CDR3. Per the germline V gene, CDR1 is ENHRY and CDR2 is SYGVKD.

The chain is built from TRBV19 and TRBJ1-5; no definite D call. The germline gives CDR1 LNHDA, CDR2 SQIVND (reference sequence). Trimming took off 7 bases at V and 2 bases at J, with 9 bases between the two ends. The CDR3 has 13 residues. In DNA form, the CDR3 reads TGTGCCAGTATGGACCCTGGCAATCAGCCCCAGCATTTT. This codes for CASMDPGNQPQHF.

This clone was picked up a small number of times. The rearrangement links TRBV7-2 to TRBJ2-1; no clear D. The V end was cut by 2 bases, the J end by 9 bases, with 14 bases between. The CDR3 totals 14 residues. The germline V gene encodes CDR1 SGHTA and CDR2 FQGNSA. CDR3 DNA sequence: TGTGCCAGCAGCTTAAATCCGACTTCACGTGAGCAGTTCTTC. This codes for CASSLNPTSREQFF.

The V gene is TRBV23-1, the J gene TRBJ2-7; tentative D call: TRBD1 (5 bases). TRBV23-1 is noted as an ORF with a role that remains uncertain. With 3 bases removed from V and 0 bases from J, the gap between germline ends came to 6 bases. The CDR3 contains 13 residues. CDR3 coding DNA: TGCGCCAGCAGTCATAGGGGCTCCTACGAGCAGTACTTC. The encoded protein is CASSHRGSYEQYF.